The 10 T cell receptor beta chains listed next were all sequenced from one sample in a study of blood T cells in healthy people across ages. For the second PCR, which ran for roughly 7 to 11 cycles, a sample-barcoded 5' primer and a J-beta primer mix were used. TCRdb reanalysed the 5' RACE reads using MiXCR and keeps one entry per CDR3 protein. The sample has roughly 640,000 distinct CDR3 sequences, about 30% seen once. Sequencing was done on a sample of blood. The receptor source for this set is a woman at least 80 years old in good health.

This clonotype has at least ten counts. The chain links TRBV12-3 or TRBV12-4 to TRBJ2-7; weak D call: TRBD2 (5 bases). The CDR3 totals 13 residues. With 1 base removed from V and 7 bases from J, the gap between germline ends came to 11 bases. The CDR3 DNA follows: TGTGCCAGCAGTTTAGGAGGGTTCCGTGAGCAGTACTTC. Translating gives CASSLGGFREQYF.

The V and J genes are TRBV4-1 and TRBJ2-1; D is undetermined. The V gene lost 3 bases and the J gene lost 9 bases, with 15 bases spanning the gap. Looked up from germline, CDR1 is MGHRA and CDR2 is YSYEKL. The CDR3 totals 14 residues. CDR3 bases: TGCGCCAGCAGCCAGCCCTTATCCCCAGGTGAGCAGTTCTTC. Translated, it gives CASSQPLSPGEQFF.

The J gene is TRBJ2-7, the V gene TRBV7-9, with D possibly TRBD2 on 5 matching bases. Trimming removed 8 bases from V and 6 bases from J, with 20 bases in between. In germline, CDR1 is SEHNR, CDR2 FQNEAQ (reference sequence). CDR3 length: 14 residues. CDR3 sequence reads: CASDYSDSLREQYF. CDR3 sequence (DNA): TGTGCCAGCGACTACTCCGACTCTCTCCGCGAGCAGTACTTC.

This rearrangement joins TRBV6-1 to TRBJ2-1; unclear D gene. Germline loops: CDR1 MNHNS, CDR2 SASEGT. There are 17 residues in the CDR3. The ends were cut back, 6 bases at V and 0 bases at J, with 18 bases in the middle. For the CDR3, the DNA is TGTGCCAGCAGCGCCCTGAAACCGGCGAACTCCTACAATGAGCAGTTCTTC. It translates to CASSALKPANSYNEQFF.

This clonotype was seen many times. The chain carries TRBV7-2 and TRBJ2-7; 7 bases are shared with TRBD1. CDR1 is SGHTA and CDR2 is FQGNSA in the germline V gene. CDR3 length: 12 residues. V gave up 4 bases and J gave up 5 bases; unmatched junction bases: 2. CDR3 amino acids: CASSYTGDEQYF. CDR3 coding DNA: TGTGCCAGCAGCTATACAGGGGACGAGCAGTACTTC.

This sequence joins TRBV20-1 and TRBJ1-1, with D possibly being TRBD1 (5 bases). Germline values: CDR1 DFQATT, CDR2 SNEGSKA (reference sequence). V was shortened by 2 bases and J by 0 bases, with 10 bases between the two germline ends. CDR3 size: 14 residues. Here the CDR3 reads CSARTTVLNTEAFF. The CDR3 coding sequence is TGCAGTGCTAGAACGACAGTTTTGAACACTGAAGCTTTCTTT.

This clonotype occurred many times. The rearrangement joins TRBV27 to TRBJ1-5; 9 nucleotides agree with TRBD1. V gave up 8 bases and J gave up 9 bases; unmatched junction bases: 11. This CDR3 is 14 amino acids long. Germline V lookup: CDR1 MNHEY, CDR2 SMNVEV (reference sequence). The CDR3 nucleotides read TGTGCCAGCTCTCGGACAGGGGAGTTAGTGCCCCAGCATTTT. Protein product: CASSRTGELVPQHF.

This clonotype was observed a handful of times. The chain joins TRBV6-1 to TRBJ2-5; TRBD1 is a possible D gene (6 bases). The tail of the sequence fits TRBJ2-7 better, so the J call may be wrong. The length of the CDR3 is 13 residues. From germline, CDR1 is MNHNS and CDR2 SASEGT. CDR3 in DNA: TGTGCCAGCAGTGGCAGGGGTCCTTACGAGCAGTACTTC. Amino acids: CASSGRGPYEQYF.

In its sample, this clonotype was seen many times. V gene TRBV27 combines with J gene TRBJ2-7, with a weak D call TRBD1 (5 bases). V was shortened by 8 bases and J by 1 base, with 12 bases between the two germline ends. From germline, CDR1 is MNHEY and CDR2 SMNVEV (reference sequence). The CDR3 loop spans 13 amino acids. In DNA, the CDR3 is TGTGCCAGCGGTCCAGGGAAGTCCTACGAGCAGTACTTC. Its translation is CASGPGKSYEQYF.

This clonotype was counted many times. The chain links TRBV19 to TRBJ2-1; 9 bases match TRBD1. The junction had 8 bases not matched to a gene; V was cut back by 5 bases and J by 6 bases. The CDR3 covers 15 residues. The V gene's germline CDR1 is LNHDA and CDR2 SQIVND (reference sequence). CDR3 sequence (DNA): TGTGCCAGTAGTCCCCGGGACAGGGTAGGCAATGAGCAGTTCTTC. It encodes CASSPRDRVGNEQFF.